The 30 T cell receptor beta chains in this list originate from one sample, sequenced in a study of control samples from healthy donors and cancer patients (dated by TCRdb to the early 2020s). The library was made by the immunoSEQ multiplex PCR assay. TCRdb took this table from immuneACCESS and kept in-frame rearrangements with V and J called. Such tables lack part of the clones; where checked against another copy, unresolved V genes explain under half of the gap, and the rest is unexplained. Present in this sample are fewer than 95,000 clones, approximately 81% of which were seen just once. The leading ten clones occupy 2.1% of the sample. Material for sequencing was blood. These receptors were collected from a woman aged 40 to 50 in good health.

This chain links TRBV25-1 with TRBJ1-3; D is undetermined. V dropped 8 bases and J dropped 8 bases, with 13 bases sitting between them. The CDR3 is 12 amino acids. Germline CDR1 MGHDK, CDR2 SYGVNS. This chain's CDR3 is CASGSPWDTIYF. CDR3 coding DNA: TGTGCCAGCGGGAGTCCTTGGGACACCATATATTTT.

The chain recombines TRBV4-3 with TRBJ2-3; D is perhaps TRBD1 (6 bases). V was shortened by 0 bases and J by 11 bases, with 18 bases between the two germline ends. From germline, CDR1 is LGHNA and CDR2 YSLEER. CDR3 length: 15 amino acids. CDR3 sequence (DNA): TGCGCCAGCAGCCAAGATTACCCGGGGACACGGATGCAGTATTTT. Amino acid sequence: CASSQDYPGTRMQYF.

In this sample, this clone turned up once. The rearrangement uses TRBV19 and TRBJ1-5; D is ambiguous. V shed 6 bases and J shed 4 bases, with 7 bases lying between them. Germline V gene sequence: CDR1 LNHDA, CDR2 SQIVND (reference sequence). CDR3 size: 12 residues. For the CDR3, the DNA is TGTGCCAGTAGCCCTATGAATCAGCCCCAGCATTTT. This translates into CASSPMNQPQHF.

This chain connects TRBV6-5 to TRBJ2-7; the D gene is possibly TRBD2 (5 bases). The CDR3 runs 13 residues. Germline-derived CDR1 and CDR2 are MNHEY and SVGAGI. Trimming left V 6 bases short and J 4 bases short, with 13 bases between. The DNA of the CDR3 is TGTGCCAGCAGACCCTCCGGGGATTACGAGCAGTACTTC. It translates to CASRPSGDYEQYF.

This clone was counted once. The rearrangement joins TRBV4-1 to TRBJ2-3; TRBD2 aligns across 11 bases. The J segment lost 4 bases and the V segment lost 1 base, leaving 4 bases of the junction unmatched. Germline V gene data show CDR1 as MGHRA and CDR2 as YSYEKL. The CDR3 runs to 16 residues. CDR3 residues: CASSQVSGGAADTQYF. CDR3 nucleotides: TGCGCCAGCAGCCAAGTTAGCGGGGGGGCCGCAGATACGCAGTATTTT.

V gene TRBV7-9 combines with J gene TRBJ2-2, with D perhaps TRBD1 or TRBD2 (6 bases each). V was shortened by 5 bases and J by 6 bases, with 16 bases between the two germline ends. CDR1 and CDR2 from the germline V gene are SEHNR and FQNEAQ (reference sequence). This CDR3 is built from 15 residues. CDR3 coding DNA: TGTGCCAGCAGCCCGGAGGGTTGGGGGCCCGGGGAGCTGTTTTTT. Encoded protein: CASSPEGWGPGELFF. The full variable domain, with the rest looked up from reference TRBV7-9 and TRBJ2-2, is DTGVSQNPRHKITKRGQNVTFRCDPISEHNRLYWYRQTLGQGPEFLTYFQNEAQLEKSRLLSDRFSAERPKGSFSTLEIQRTEQGDSAMYLCASSPEGWGPGELFFGEGSRLTVL.

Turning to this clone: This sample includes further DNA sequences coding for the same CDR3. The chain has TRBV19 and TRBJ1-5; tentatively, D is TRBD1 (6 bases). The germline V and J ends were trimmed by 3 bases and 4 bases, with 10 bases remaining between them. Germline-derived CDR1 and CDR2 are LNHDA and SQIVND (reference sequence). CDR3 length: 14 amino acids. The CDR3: CASSIRDTNQPQHF. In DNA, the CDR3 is TGTGCCAGTAGTATCCGGGACACTAATCAGCCCCAGCATTTT.

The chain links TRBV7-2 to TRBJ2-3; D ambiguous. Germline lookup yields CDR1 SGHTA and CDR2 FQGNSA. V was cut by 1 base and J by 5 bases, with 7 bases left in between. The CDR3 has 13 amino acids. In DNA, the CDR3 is TGTGCCAGCAGCTTAGAAGCAGAAGATACGCAGTATTTT. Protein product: CASSLEAEDTQYF.

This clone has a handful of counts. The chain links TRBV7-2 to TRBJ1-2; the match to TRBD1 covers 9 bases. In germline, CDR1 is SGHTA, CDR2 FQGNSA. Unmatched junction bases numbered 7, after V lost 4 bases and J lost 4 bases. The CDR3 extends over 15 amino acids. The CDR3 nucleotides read TGTGCCAGCAGCTGGGACAGGGAGTTATCCTATGGCTACACCTTC. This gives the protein CASSWDRELSYGYTF. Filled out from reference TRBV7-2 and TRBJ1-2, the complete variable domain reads GAGVSQSPSNKVTEKGKDVELRCDPISGHTALYWYRQSLGQGLEFLIYFQGNSAPDKSGLPSDRFSAERTGGSVSTLTIQRTQQEDSAVYLCASSWDRELSYGYTFGSGTRLTVV.

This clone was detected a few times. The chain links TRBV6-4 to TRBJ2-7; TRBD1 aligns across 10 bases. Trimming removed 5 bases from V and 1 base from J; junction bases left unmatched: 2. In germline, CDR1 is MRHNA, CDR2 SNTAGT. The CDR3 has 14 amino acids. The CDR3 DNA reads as TGTGCCAGCAGTCCGGGACAGGGGTCCTACGAGCAGTACTTC. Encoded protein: CASSPGQGSYEQYF.

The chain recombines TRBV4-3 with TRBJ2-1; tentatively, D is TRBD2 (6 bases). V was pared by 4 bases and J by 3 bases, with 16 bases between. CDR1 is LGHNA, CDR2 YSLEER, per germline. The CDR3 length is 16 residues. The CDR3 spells CASSRSRDSFYNEQFF. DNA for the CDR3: TGCGCCAGCAGCCGCAGCCGGGACTCCTTCTACAATGAGCAGTTCTTC.

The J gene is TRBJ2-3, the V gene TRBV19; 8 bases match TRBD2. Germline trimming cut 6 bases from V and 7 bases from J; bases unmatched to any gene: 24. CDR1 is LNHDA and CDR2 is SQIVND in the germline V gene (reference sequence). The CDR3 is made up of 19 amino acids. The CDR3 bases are TGTGCCAGTAGGCCCTCGGGGCGGGGGGCCCAAGTGCATACCTATACGCAGTATTTT. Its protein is CASRPSGRGAQVHTYTQYF.

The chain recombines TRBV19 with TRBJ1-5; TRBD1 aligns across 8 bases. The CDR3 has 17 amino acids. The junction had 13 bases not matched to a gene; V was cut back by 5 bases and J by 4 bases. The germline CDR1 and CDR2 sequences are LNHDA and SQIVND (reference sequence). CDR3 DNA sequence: TGTGCCAGTAGTCCCACTCTTCAGGGGGCGGGTAATCAGCCCCAGCATTTT. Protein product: CASSPTLQGAGNQPQHF.

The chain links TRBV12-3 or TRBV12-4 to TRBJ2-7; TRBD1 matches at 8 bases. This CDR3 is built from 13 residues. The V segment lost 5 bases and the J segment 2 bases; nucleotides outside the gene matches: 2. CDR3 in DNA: TGTGCCAGCAGTGGACAGGGTGCCTACGAGCAGTACTTC. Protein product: CASSGQGAYEQYF.

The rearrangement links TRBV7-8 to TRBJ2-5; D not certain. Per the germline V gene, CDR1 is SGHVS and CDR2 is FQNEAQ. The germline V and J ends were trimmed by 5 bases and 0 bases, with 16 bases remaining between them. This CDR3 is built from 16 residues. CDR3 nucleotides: TGTGCCAGCAGCCCAGACGCCCCTTCGTACCAAGAGACCCAGTACTTC. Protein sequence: CASSPDAPSYQETQYF.

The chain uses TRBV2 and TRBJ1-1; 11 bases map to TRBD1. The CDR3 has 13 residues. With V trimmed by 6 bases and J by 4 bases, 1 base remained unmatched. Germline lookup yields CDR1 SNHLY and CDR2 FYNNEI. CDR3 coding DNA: TGTGCCAGCAGGGGACAGGGGGGCACTGAAGCTTTCTTT. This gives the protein CASRGQGGTEAFF.

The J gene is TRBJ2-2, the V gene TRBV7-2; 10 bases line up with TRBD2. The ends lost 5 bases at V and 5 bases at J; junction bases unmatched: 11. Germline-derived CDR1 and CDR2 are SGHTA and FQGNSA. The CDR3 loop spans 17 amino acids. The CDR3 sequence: CASSQDTAGGRTGELFF. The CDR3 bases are TGTGCCAGCAGCCAGGACACAGCGGGGGGGCGAACCGGGGAGCTGTTTTTT.

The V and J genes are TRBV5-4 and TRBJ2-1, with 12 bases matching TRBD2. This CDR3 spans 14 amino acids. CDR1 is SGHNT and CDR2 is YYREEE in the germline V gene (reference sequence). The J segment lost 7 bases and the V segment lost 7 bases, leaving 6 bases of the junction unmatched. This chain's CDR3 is CASASGGAYNEQFF. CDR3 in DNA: TGTGCCAGCGCTAGCGGGGGGGCGTATAATGAGCAGTTCTTC.

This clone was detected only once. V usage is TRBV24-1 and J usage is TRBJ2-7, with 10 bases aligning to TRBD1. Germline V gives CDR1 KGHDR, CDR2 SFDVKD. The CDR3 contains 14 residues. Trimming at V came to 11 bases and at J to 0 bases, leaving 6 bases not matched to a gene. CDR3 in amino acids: CANARDRGSYEQYF. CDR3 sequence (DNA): TGTGCCAACGCCCGGGACAGGGGCTCCTACGAGCAGTACTTC.

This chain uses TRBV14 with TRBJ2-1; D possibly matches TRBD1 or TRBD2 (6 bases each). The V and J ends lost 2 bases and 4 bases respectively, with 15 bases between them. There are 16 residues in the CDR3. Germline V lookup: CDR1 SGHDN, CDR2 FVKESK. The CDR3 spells CASSQMGGLEYNEQFF. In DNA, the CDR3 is TGTGCCAGCAGCCAAATGGGGGGCTTGGAGTACAATGAGCAGTTCTTC. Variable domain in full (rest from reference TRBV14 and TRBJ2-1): EAGVTQFPSHSVIEKGQTVTLRCDPISGHDNLYWYRRVMGKEIKFLLHFVKESKQDESGMPNNRFLAERTGGTYSTLKVQPAELEDSGVYFCASSQMGGLEYNEQFFGPGTRLTVL.

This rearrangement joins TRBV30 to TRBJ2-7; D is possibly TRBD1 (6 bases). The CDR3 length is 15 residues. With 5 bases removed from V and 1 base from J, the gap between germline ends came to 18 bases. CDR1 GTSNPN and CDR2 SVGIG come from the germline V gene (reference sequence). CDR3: CAWEFKDSASYEQYF. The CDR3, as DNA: TGTGCCTGGGAGTTTAAGGACAGTGCTTCCTACGAGCAGTACTTC.

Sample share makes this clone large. CDR3 DNA: TGTGCCAGCAGAAATACCGGGACTAGCGTCAATGAGCAGTTCTTC. Protein product: CASRNTGTSVNEQFF. The chain combines TRBV6-5 with TRBJ2-1; 10 nucleotides match TRBD2. CDR3 length: 15 amino acids. CDR1 is MNHEY, CDR2 SVGAGI, per germline. Trimming at V came to 6 bases and at J to 6 bases, leaving 8 bases not matched to a gene.

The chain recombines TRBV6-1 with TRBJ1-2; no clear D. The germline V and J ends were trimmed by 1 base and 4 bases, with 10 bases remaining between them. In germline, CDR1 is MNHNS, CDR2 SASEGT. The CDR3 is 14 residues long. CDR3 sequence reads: CASSEVPGLYGYTF. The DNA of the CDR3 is TGTGCCAGCAGTGAAGTTCCGGGTCTCTATGGCTACACCTTC.

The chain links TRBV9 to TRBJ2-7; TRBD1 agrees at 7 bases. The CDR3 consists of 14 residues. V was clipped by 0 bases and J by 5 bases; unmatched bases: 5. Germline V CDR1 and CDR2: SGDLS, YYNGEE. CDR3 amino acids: CASSVADRAHEQYF. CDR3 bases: TGTGCCAGCAGCGTAGCAGACAGGGCCCACGAGCAGTACTTC. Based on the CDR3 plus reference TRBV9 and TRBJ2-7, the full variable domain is DSGVTQTPKHLITATGQRVTLRCSPRSGDLSVYWYQQSLDQGLQFLIQYYNGEERAKGNILERFSAQQFPDLHSELNLSSLELGDSALYFCASSVADRAHEQYFGPGTRLTVT.

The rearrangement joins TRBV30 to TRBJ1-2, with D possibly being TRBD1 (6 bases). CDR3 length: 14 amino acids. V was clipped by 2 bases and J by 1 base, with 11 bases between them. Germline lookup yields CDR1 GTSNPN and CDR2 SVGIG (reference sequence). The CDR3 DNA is TGTGCCTGGAGTAACGGGGGCGGTAACTATGGCTACACCTTC. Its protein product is CAWSNGGGNYGYTF.

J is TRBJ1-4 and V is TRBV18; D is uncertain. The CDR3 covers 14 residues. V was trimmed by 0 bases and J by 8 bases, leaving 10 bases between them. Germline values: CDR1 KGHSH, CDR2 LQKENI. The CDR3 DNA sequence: TGTGCCAGCTCACCACCCCAGGTGGAAGAAAAACTGTTTTTT. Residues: CASSPPQVEEKLFF.

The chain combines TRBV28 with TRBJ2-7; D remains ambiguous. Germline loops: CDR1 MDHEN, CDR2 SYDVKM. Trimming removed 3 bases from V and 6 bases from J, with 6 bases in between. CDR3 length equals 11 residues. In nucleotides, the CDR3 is TGTGCCAGCAGTTTCTCCGGCGAGCAGTACTTC. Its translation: CASSFSGEQYF.

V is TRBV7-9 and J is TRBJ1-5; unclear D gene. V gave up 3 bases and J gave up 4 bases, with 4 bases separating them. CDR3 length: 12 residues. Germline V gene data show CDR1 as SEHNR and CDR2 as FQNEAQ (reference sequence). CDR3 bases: TGTGCCAGCAGCTTGGGTAATCAGCCCCAGCATTTT. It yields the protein CASSLGNQPQHF.

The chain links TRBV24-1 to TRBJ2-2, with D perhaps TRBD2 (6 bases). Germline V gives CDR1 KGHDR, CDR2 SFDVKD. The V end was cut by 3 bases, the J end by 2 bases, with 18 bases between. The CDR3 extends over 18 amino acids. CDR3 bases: TGTGCCACCAGTGATCCGTACGGGAGAGGGAGTAACACCGGGGAGCTGTTTTTT. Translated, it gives CATSDPYGRGSNTGELFF.

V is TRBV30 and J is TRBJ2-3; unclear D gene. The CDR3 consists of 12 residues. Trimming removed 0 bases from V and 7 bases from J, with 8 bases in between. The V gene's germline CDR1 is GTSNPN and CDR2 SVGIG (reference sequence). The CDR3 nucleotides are TGTGCCTGGAGTGTACTGGGGAATACGCAGTATTTT. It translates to CAWSVLGNTQYF.